This T cell receptor (beta chain) was sequenced in a study of cytomegalovirus exposure and HLA in healthy donors. Study outcomes and limitations: In a later analysis, V- and J-gene trimming of beta chains associated with a DCLRE1C missense variant, replicated independently. Among TCR beta chains, those listed as cytomegalovirus-associated numbered around 160.

To note about this clone: Its antigen is undetermined.

The CDR3 sequence is 16 residues long. The germline gives CDR1 MGHRA, CDR2 YSYEKL. The junction had 6 bases not matched to a gene; V was cut back by 1 base and J by 6 bases. The primer mix had 60 Vbeta and 13 Jbeta primers. Clones were read by immunoSEQ multiplex PCR, and TCRdb kept only the in-frame ones, dropping some. The sample lists some 100,000 clones, 75% to 90% occurring once. This chain uses TRBV4-1 with TRBJ2-1, with 10 bases identical to TRBD2. The specimen was PBMCs. This TCR was recovered from a man between 25 and 39 years old in good health and CMV-seronegative. Here the CDR3 reads CASSQGPASGGNEQFF. The CDR3 nucleotides read TGCGCCAGCAGCCAAGGGCCAGCTAGCGGGGGCAATGAGCAGTTCTTC.